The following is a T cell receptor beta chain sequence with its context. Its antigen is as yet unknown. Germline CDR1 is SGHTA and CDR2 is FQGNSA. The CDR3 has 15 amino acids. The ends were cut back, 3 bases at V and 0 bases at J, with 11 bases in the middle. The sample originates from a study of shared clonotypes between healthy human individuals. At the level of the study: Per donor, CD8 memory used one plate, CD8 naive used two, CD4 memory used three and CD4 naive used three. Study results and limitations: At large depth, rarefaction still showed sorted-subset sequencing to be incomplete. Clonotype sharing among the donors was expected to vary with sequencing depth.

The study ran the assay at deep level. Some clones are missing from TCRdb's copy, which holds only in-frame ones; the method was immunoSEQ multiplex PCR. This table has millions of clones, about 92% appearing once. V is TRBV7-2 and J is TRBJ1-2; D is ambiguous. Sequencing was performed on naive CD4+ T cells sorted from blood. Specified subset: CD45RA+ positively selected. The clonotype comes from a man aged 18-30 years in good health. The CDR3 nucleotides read TGTGCCAGCAGCTTTGAAGGTCGAGCTAACTATGGCTACACCTTC. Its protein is CASSFEGRANYGYTF.